Listed below are T cell receptor beta chains from one sample, sequenced in a study of shared clonotypes between healthy human individuals. Sequenced by immunoSEQ multiplex PCR; TCRdb stores in-frame clones only, minus some. This table holds fewer than 3 million clones, 92% found once. Sequencing was carried out using naive CD4+ T cells from PBMCs. The receptors here all came from a young man in good health. Some clones in this sample may be carry-over from other donors' samples. CDR3s include the opening cysteine and the closing phenylalanine or tryptophan. The D gene is left open where the match is weak. Size values are once, few and many counts, or a class for expanded clones, and some rows have none.

cdr3_length	clone_size	v_call	j_call	d_call	cdr3_aa	cdr3_nt
15	NA	TRBV6-5	TRBJ2-2	NA	CASSPGQARGGELFF	TGTGCCAGCAGTCCGGGCCAAGCCCGGGGCGGGGAGCTGTTTTTT
14	NA	TRBV28	TRBJ2-7	NA	CASDGAGDTYEQYF	TGTGCCAGCGATGGGGCAGGCGATACCTACGAGCAGTACTTC
17	NA	TRBV5-1	TRBJ2-3	TRBD2	CASSLVPLAGVSDTQYF	TGCGCCAGCAGCTTGGTCCCTTTGGCGGGAGTTTCAGATACGCAGTATTTT
18	once	TRBV25-1	TRBJ1-1	TRBD1	CASRGSTGKARRGTEAFF	TGTGCCAGCAGGGGGTCGACAGGGAAGGCACGTCGGGGAACTGAAGCTTTCTTT
13	NA	TRBV6-5	TRBJ1-2	NA	CASSYVPYYGYTF	TGTGCCAGCAGTTATGTCCCATACTATGGCTACACCTTC
15	NA	TRBV6-1	TRBJ1-5	NA	CASIPLGAGNQPQHF	TGTGCCAGCATCCCCTTGGGGGCCGGCAATCAGCCCCAGCATTTT
15	few	TRBV4-2	TRBJ1-4	NA	CASSQDQRGREKLFF	TGTGCCAGCAGCCAAGATCAACGGGGGAGAGAAAAACTGTTTTTT
17	NA	TRBV4-3	TRBJ2-3	NA	CASSQEGGTFQPDTQYF	TGCGCCAGCAGCCAAGAAGGCGGGACATTCCAGCCAGATACGCAGTATTTT
12	NA	TRBV29-1	TRBJ2-7	TRBD1	CSVGSGGEGQYF	TGCAGCGTTGGTTCAGGGGGCGAGGGGCAGTACTTC
14	NA	TRBV19	TRBJ1-1	TRBD1	CASRRGQSNTEAFF	TGTGCCAGTAGGAGGGGACAGTCGAACACTGAAGCTTTCTTT
15	NA	TRBV2	TRBJ2-2	TRBD2	CASTRRGGRTGELFF	TGTGCCAGCACCAGACGGGGGGGACGCACCGGGGAGCTGTTTTTT
16	NA	TRBV11-3	TRBJ1-5	TRBD1	CASSLGPGQLDQPQHF	TGTGCCAGCAGCTTAGGTCCGGGACAGCTCGATCAGCCCCAGCATTTT
11	NA	TRBV6-6	TRBJ2-5	NA	CASKLLETQYF	TGTGCCAGCAAACTTCTGGAGACCCAGTACTTC
12	NA	TRBV18	TRBJ1-2	NA	CASSRSAYGYTF	TGTGCCAGCTCACGCTCGGCCTATGGCTACACCTTC
19	once	TRBV18	TRBJ2-1	TRBD2	CASSPGTSGGPGRYNEQFF	TGTGCCAGCTCACCCGGGACTAGCGGGGGACCAGGGCGCTACAATGAGCAGTTCTTC
15	NA	TRBV7-9	TRBJ2-5	NA	CASSLGSTSQETQYF	TGTGCCAGCAGCTTAGGGTCGACGTCCCAGGAGACCCAGTACTTC
13	NA	TRBV28	TRBJ2-7	TRBD1	CASGTGNEYEQYF	TGTGCCAGCGGGACAGGGAACGAATACGAGCAGTACTTC
14	NA	TRBV28	TRBJ2-5	TRBD2	CASQTSGPRKTQYF	TGTGCCAGCCAAACTAGCGGGCCCCGAAAGACCCAGTACTTC
15	NA	TRBV5-1	TRBJ1-4	NA	CASSPMDTFSEKLFF	TGCGCCAGCAGCCCGATGGATACCTTTTCTGAAAAACTGTTTTTT
18	NA	TRBV7-2	TRBJ2-5	NA	CASSLARGYARGQETQYF	TGTGCCAGCAGCTTAGCGCGAGGATATGCCAGGGGCCAAGAGACCCAGTACTTC
13	NA	TRBV19	TRBJ2-3	NA	CASSSTDTDTQYF	TGTGCCAGTAGCTCAACTGACACAGATACGCAGTATTTT
13	NA	TRBV6-1	TRBJ2-1	NA	CASRPASYNEQFF	TGTGCCAGCAGGCCTGCTTCCTACAATGAGCAGTTCTTC
17	NA	TRBV7-9	TRBJ2-1	TRBD2	CASSLGWVAGASGEQFF	TGTGCCAGCAGCTTAGGTTGGGTAGCGGGAGCAAGTGGTGAGCAGTTCTTC
12	NA	TRBV7-2	TRBJ1-1	NA	CASSPRASEAFF	TGTGCCAGCAGTCCCCGGGCGTCTGAAGCTTTCTTT
15	NA	TRBV19	TRBJ1-1	NA	CASSMGQGFNTEAFF	TGTGCCAGTAGTATGGGCCAGGGATTCAACACTGAAGCTTTCTTT
12	NA	TRBV11-2	TRBJ1-1	NA	CASSLEPIEAFF	TGTGCCAGCAGCTTAGAGCCAATCGAGGCTTTCTTT
15	NA	TRBV5-4	TRBJ1-1	TRBD1	CASSQGALGVTEAFF	TGTGCCAGCAGCCAGGGGGCGCTTGGTGTTACTGAAGCTTTCTTT
13	NA	TRBV7-2	TRBJ2-7	NA	CASSLTAAYEQYF	TGTGCCAGCTCACTAACGGCGGCGTACGAGCAGTACTTC
15	NA	TRBV14	TRBJ2-2	TRBD1	CASSQPGQGSGELFF	TGTGCCAGCAGCCAGCCGGGACAGGGGAGCGGGGAGCTGTTTTTT
15	NA	TRBV19	TRBJ2-2	NA	CASSVIGGLTGELFF	TGTGCCAGTAGTGTGATTGGCGGGCTTACCGGGGAGCTGTTTTTT
13	NA	TRBV29-1	TRBJ1-2	NA	CSVETGWGYGYTF	TGCAGCGTTGAAACGGGCTGGGGCTATGGCTACACCTTC
12	NA	TRBV28	TRBJ1-5	TRBD1	CSHRGSNQPQHF	TGTAGCCACAGGGGAAGCAATCAGCCCCAGCATTTT
15	once	TRBV28	TRBJ1-5	NA	CASSGGGVGNQPQHF	TGTGCCAGCAGTGGGGGGGGTGTCGGCAATCAGCCCCAGCATTTT
15	NA	TRBV5-1	TRBJ2-4	TRBD1	CASSWTGIAKNIQYF	TGCGCCAGCAGCTGGACAGGGATTGCCAAAAACATTCAGTACTTC
14	NA	TRBV5-4	TRBJ2-7	NA	CASSSGLVTYEQYF	TGTGCCAGCAGCTCGGGACTCGTTACCTACGAGCAGTACTTC
14	NA	TRBV5-1	TRBJ2-5	NA	CASSLASSQETQYF	TGCGCCAGCAGCTTAGCCTCTTCACAAGAGACCCAGTACTTC
13	NA	TRBV28	TRBJ1-2	NA	CATDLRGGYGYTF	TGTGCCACAGACCTAAGGGGGGGCTATGGCTACACCTTC
15	NA	TRBV5-1	TRBJ2-7	NA	CASSGRSGVNYEQYF	TGCGCCAGCAGCGGGCGATCCGGGGTGAACTACGAGCAGTACTTC
15	NA	TRBV15	TRBJ2-3	NA	CATSKKLLSTDTQYF	TGTGCCACCAGCAAAAAGTTGCTTAGCACAGATACGCAGTATTTT
14	NA	TRBV29-1	TRBJ1-5	NA	CSVRTDFSNQPQHF	TGCAGCGTTCGAACAGATTTTAGCAATCAGCCCCAGCATTTT
16	NA	TRBV14	TRBJ2-3	TRBD2	CASSRRAGVGTDTQYF	TGTGCCAGCAGCCGAAGAGCGGGAGTTGGCACAGATACGCAGTATTTT
15	NA	TRBV6-1	TRBJ1-1	NA	CASRSGLTSSTEAFF	TGTGCCAGCAGGTCCGGGCTCACGAGTTCCACTGAAGCTTTCTTT
15	NA	TRBV6-1	TRBJ2-5	NA	CASSPWRTVQETQYF	TGTGCCAGCAGTCCATGGAGGACAGTTCAAGAGACCCAGTACTTC
17	NA	TRBV7-2	TRBJ2-7	NA	CASSRTVLAGRPYEQYF	TGTGCCAGCAGCCGGACGGTTCTGGCCGGTAGGCCCTACGAGCAGTACTTC
13	NA	TRBV28	TRBJ1-6	NA	CAGGGAVFSPLHF	TGTGCCGGGGGTGGAGCGGTGTTTTCACCCCTCCACTTT
16	NA	TRBV7-9	TRBJ2-2	TRBD1	CASSPPTGLDTGELFF	TGTGCCAGCAGCCCCCCGACAGGGCTCGACACCGGGGAGCTGTTTTTT
15	NA	TRBV15	TRBJ2-5	NA	CATSRGSTAEETQYF	TGTGCCACCAGCAGGGGGTCAACGGCGGAAGAGACCCAGTACTTC
14	NA	TRBV10-3	TRBJ2-7	TRBD2	CAISLAGEFREQYF	TGTGCCATCAGCCTAGCGGGAGAGTTTAGGGAGCAGTACTTC
10	few	TRBV2	TRBJ2-7	NA	CASLLGEQYF	TGTGCCAGCCTTCTCGGTGAGCAGTACTTC
16	NA	TRBV7-3	TRBJ1-1	NA	CASSLWGPTTGTEAFF	TGTGCCAGCAGCTTATGGGGCCCCACGACGGGCACTGAAGCTTTCTTT
13	NA	TRBV28	TRBJ2-1	NA	CASSINWGNEQFF	TGTGCCAGCAGCATAAACTGGGGGAATGAGCAGTTCTTC
15	NA	TRBV19	TRBJ1-5	TRBD1	CASSFGTGTGQPQHF	TGTGCCAGTAGTTTCGGGACAGGGACGGGGCAGCCCCAGCATTTT
15	NA	TRBV19	TRBJ2-3	NA	CASKEGTHRTDTQYF	TGTGCCAGTAAGGAGGGCACCCATCGCACAGATACGCAGTATTTT